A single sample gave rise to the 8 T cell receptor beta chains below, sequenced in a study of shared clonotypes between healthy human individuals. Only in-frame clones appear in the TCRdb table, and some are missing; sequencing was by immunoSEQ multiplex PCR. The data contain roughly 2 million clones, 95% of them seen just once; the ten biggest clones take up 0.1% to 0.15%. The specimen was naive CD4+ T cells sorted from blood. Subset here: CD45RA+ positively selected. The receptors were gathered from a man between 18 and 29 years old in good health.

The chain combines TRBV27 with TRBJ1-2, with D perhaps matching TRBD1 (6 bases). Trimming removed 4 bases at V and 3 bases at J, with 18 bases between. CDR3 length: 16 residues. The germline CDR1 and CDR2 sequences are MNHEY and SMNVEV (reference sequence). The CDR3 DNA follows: TGTGCCAGCAGTTCCAATAACAGGGTATTGGACTATGGCTACACCTTC. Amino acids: CASSSNNRVLDYGYTF.

The chain's CDR3 is CASSALAGGSYNEQFF. Written as DNA, the CDR3 is TGTGCCAGCAGTGCACTAGCGGGGGGCTCCTACAATGAGCAGTTCTTC. The chain joins TRBV9 to TRBJ2-1; 12 bases are shared with TRBD2. This CDR3 comprises 16 residues. Germline values: CDR1 SGDLS, CDR2 YYNGEE. V lost 5 bases to trimming and J lost 0 bases; unmatched junction nucleotides: 3.

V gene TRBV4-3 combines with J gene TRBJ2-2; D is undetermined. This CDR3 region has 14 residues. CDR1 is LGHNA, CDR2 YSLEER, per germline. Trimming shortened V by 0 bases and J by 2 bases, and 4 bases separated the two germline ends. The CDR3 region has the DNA TGCGCCAGCAGCCAAGAGGCAAACACCGGGGAGCTGTTTTTT. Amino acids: CASSQEANTGELFF.

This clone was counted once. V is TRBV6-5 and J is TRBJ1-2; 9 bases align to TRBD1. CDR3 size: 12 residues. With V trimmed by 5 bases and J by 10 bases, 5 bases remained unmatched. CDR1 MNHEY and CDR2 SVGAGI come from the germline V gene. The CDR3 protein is CASSGTGTVYTF. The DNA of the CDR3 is TGTGCCAGCAGTGGGACAGGGACCGTCTACACCTTC.

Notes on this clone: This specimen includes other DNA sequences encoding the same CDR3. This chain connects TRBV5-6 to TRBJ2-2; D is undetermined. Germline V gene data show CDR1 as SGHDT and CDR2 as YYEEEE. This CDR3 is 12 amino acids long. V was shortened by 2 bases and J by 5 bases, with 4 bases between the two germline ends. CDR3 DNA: TGTGCCAGCAGCTTTGGAACCGGGGAGCTGTTTTTT. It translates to CASSFGTGELFF.

Here the CDR3 DNA reads TGCAGTGCTAGTGACAACGGGGAGCTGTTTTTT. It codes for CSASDNGELFF. The chain has TRBV20-1 and TRBJ2-2; no clear D. Germline lookup yields CDR1 DFQATT and CDR2 SNEGSKA (reference sequence). V lost 3 bases to trimming and J lost 7 bases, with 6 bases between them. The CDR3 loop spans 11 amino acids.

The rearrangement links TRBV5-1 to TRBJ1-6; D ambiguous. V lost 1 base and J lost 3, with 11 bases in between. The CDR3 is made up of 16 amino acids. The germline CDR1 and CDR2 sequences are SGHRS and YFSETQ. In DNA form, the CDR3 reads TGCGCCAGCAGCTTGACCGTGTCAAGCTATAATTCACCCCTCCACTTT. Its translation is CASSLTVSSYNSPLHF.

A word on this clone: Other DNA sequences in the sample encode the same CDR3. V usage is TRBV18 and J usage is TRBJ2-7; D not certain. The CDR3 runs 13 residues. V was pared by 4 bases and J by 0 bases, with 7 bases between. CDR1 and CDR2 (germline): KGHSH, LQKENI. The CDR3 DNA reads TGTGCCAGCTCACTAGCAGACTCCTACGAGCAGTACTTC. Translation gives CASSLADSYEQYF.